This entry lists 19 T cell receptor beta chains sequenced from one sample in a study of blood T cells in healthy people across ages. With a J-beta primer mix and a sample-barcoded 5' primer, a second PCR ran 7 to 11 cycles. MiXCR, run by TCRdb on the 5' RACE reads, gives a single entry per CDR3 protein. The sample shows about 970,000 distinct CDR3 sequences, roughly 51% of them seen only once. Material for sequencing was blood. The receptors derive from a woman in her sixties or seventies in good health.

This clonotype was counted a few times. The CDR3 region is CASSLGWGEQYF. The CDR3 DNA follows: TGTGCCAGCAGTTTAGGTTGGGGCGAGCAGTACTTC. The V call is TRBV27, the J call TRBJ2-7; no firm D call. CDR1 is MNHEY, CDR2 SMNVEV, per germline (reference sequence). The germline V and J ends were trimmed by 2 bases and 6 bases, with 8 bases remaining between them. The CDR3 loop spans 12 amino acids.

The V call is TRBV18, the J call TRBJ2-7, with TRBD1 matching over 8 bases. The end of the DNA fits TRBJ2-5 better, so the J call may be wrong. Germline-derived CDR1 and CDR2 are KGHSH and LQKENI. CDR3 length: 17 residues. CDR3 sequence reads: CASSPLPPQGAGETQYF. CDR3 coding DNA: TGTGCCAGCTCACCACTACCCCCTCAGGGGGCAGGAGAGACCCAGTACTTC.

V and J are TRBV5-1 and TRBJ2-5; 9 positions agree with TRBD1. J was trimmed by 5 bases and V by 4 bases; bases with no gene match: 6. Germline CDR1 SGHRS, CDR2 YFSETQ. CDR3 length: 14 amino acids. CDR3 bases: TGCGCCAGCAGCCGGGGACAGGGTTACGAGACCCAGTACTTC. This gives the protein CASSRGQGYETQYF.

The chain employs TRBV7-2 and TRBJ2-5; D is possibly TRBD2 (6 bases). Germline V gives CDR1 SGHTA, CDR2 FQGNSA. The CDR3 is made up of 15 amino acids. V gave up 2 bases and J gave up 1 base, with 11 bases separating them. The CDR3 sequence is CASSLSGPTQETQYF. CDR3 sequence (DNA): TGTGCCAGCAGCTTAAGCGGGCCGACCCAAGAGACCCAGTACTTC.

J is TRBJ1-4 and V is TRBV3-1, with D tentatively TRBD1 (6 bases). Germline assignment: CDR1 LGHDT and CDR2 YNNKEL (reference sequence). The V end lost 1 base, the J end lost 10 bases, and 13 bases lay between the germline ends. There are 14 residues in the CDR3. DNA of the CDR3: TGTGCCAGCAGCCAAGGACATAAGGGGGGAAAACTGTTTTTT. Protein sequence: CASSQGHKGGKLFF.

This clonotype occurred a few times. The V and J genes are TRBV27 and TRBJ2-7; TRBD1 might be the D (6 bases). Germline values: CDR1 MNHEY, CDR2 SMNVEV (reference sequence). V was shortened by 0 bases and J by 1 base, with 10 bases between the two germline ends. CDR3 size: 15 residues. Here the CDR3 reads CASSLSTGISYEQYF. The CDR3 DNA follows: TGTGCCAGCAGTTTATCAACAGGGATTTCCTACGAGCAGTACTTC.

The V call is TRBV12-3 or TRBV12-4, the J call TRBJ2-5; 7 nucleotides align to TRBD2. The J call may be faulty, since TRBJ2-7 better matches the DNA end. The CDR3 has 14 residues. In DNA form, the CDR3 reads TGTGCCAGCAGTTTACACGGGAGGCGCCGCGAGCAGTACTTC. Protein product: CASSLHGRRREQYF.

This clonotype was found a few times. The rearrangement joins TRBV4-3 to TRBJ2-7, with D unresolved. The V end was cut by 4 bases, the J end by 3 bases, with 13 bases between. Germline-derived CDR1 and CDR2 are LGHNA and YSLEER. This CDR3 has 14 amino acids. CDR3 protein: CASSRELHYYEQYF. The CDR3 nucleotides read TGCGCCAGCAGCCGGGAACTCCACTACTACGAGCAGTACTTC.

This chain uses TRBV20-1 with TRBJ2-7; 9 bases fit TRBD1. V was clipped by 2 bases and J by 5 bases; unmatched bases: 13. Germline lookup yields CDR1 DFQATT and CDR2 SNEGSKA (reference sequence). This CDR3 has 16 residues. The CDR3 spells CSARFLRQGVYNEQYF. For the CDR3, the DNA is TGCAGTGCTAGATTTTTGAGACAGGGGGTCTACAACGAGCAGTACTTC.

The rearrangement uses TRBV5-1 and TRBJ2-3; D is ambiguous. The V end lost 7 bases, the J end lost 5 bases, and 17 bases lay between the germline ends. The CDR3 runs to 14 residues. Germline V gene data show CDR1 as SGHRS and CDR2 as YFSETQ. CDR3 bases: TGCGCCAGCTCATCGGTAGAAGGTGAAGATACGCAGTATTTT. Its translation: CASSSVEGEDTQYF.

The chain employs TRBV4-2 and TRBJ1-2, with a weak D call TRBD1 (6 bases). V shed 1 base and J shed 9 bases, with 24 bases lying between them. This CDR3 is built from 17 residues. From germline, CDR1 is LGHNA and CDR2 YNFKEQ. The CDR3 loop reads CASSQALNRASGYSYTF. DNA for the CDR3: TGTGCCAGCAGCCAAGCCCTGAACAGGGCGTCGGGATATAGCTACACCTTC.

This clonotype was counted only a few times. The rearrangement links TRBV20-1 to TRBJ2-5, with D maybe TRBD1 (5 bases). With 0 bases removed from V and 4 bases from J, the gap between germline ends came to 12 bases. This CDR3 has 14 amino acids. Germline CDR1 is DFQATT and CDR2 is SNEGSKA (reference sequence). The DNA for the CDR3 is TGCAGTGCTAGAGATCTCATAGGGGTAGAGACCCAGTACTTC. This gives the protein CSARDLIGVETQYF.

The chain couples TRBV20-1 to TRBJ2-7, with 9 bases aligning to TRBD2. The ends lost 2 bases at V and 3 bases at J; junction bases unmatched: 8. The V gene's germline CDR1 is DFQATT and CDR2 SNEGSKA (reference sequence). The CDR3 length is 15 residues. The CDR3 is CSARKGLARGYEQYF. In DNA, the CDR3 is TGCAGTGCTAGAAAGGGACTAGCCCGAGGCTACGAGCAGTACTTC.

Only a few counts were recorded for this clonotype. The chain couples TRBV5-5 to TRBJ2-5; no clear D. Trimming cost V 2 bases and J 4 bases, with 12 bases left between them. The length of the CDR3 is 14 residues. Germline V gene sequence: CDR1 SGHKS, CDR2 YYEKEE (reference sequence). This CDR3 reads CASSFPLARETQYF. The CDR3 DNA is TGTGCCAGCAGCTTTCCACTGGCCCGAGAGACCCAGTACTTC.

In the case of this clonotype: Possible read error: a much larger clone is one base away. CDR3 protein: CGVEVQENNYGYTF. As DNA, the CDR3 is TGCGGCGTTGAGGTACAGGAAAATAACTATGGCTACACCTTC. The chain recombines TRBV29-1 with TRBJ1-2; tentatively, D is TRBD1 (5 bases). Germline V gives CDR1 SQVTM, CDR2 ANQGSEA. This CDR3 has 14 amino acids.

V usage is TRBV28 and J usage is TRBJ2-4; no firm D call. The J call may be in error: the DNA end matches TRBJ2-7 better. CDR3 size: 14 residues. CDR1 is MDHEN, CDR2 SYDVKM, per germline. The DNA for the CDR3 is TGTGCCAGCACCGAGCTGGGTGGGACCTACGAGCAGTACTTC. It specifies CASTELGGTYEQYF.

This clonotype appeared a few times. This chain connects TRBV5-1 to TRBJ2-1, with a possible D match to TRBD2 (6 bases). Germline CDR1 and CDR2: SGHRS and YFSETQ. Trimming stripped 2 bases from V and 6 bases from J, with 15 bases between. The CDR3 runs 15 residues. CDR3 DNA sequence: TGCGCCAGCAGCTTTCTTCGGGACTCCGTCAATGAGCAGTTCTTC. Residues: CASSFLRDSVNEQFF.

J is TRBJ2-2 and V is TRBV9; D might be TRBD1 or TRBD2, each matching 5 bases. The CDR3 spans 16 residues. Trimming shortened V by 0 bases and J by 0 bases, and 9 bases separated the two germline ends. Germline V gene data show CDR1 as SGDLS and CDR2 as YYNGEE. The CDR3 nucleotides are TGTGCCAGCAGCGTAGCCGGGGCCGCGAACACCGGGGAGCTGTTTTTT. Translation: CASSVAGAANTGELFF.

As regards this clonotype: One junction end does not reproduce the germline sequence, and a read error may be involved. The rearrangement links TRBV6-5 to TRBJ2-5; D unclear. The germline V gene has CDR1 MNHEY and CDR2 SVGAGI. CDR3 length: 13 residues. CDR3 sequence: CASSDSVEETQYF. The CDR3 DNA reads as TGTGCCAGCAGTGACTCGGTGGAAGAGACCCAGTACTTC.